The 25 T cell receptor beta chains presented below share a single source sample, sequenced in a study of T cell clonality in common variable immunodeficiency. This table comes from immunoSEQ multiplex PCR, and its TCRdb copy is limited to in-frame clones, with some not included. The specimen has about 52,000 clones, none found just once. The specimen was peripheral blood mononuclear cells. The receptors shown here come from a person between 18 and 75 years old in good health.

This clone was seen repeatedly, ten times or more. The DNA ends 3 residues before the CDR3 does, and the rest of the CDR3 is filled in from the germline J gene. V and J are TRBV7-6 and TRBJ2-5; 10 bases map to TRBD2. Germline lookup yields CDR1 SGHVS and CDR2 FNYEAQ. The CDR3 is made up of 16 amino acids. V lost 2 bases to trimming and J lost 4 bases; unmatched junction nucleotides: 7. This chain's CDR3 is CASSLFTSGMGETQYF. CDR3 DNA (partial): TGTGCCAGCAGCTTATTTACTAGCGGGATGGGAGAGACC.

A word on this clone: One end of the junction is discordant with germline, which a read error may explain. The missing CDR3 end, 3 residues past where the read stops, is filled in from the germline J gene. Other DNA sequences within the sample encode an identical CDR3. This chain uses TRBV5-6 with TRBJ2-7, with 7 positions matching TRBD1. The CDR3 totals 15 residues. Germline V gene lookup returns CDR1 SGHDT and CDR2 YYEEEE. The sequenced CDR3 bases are TGCGCCAGCAGCTTAGGGACAGTCCGAACCTACGAG. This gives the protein CASSLGTVRTYE. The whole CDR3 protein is CASSLGTVRTYEQYF.

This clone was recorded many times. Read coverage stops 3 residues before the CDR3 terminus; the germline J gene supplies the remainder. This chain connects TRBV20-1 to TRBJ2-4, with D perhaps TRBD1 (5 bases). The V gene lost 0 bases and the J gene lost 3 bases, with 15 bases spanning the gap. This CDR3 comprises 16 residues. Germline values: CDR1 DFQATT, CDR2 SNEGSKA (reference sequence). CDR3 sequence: CSARDHGAGDKNIQYF. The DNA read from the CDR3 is TGCAGTGCTAGAGATCATGGGGCTGGGGACAAAAACATT.

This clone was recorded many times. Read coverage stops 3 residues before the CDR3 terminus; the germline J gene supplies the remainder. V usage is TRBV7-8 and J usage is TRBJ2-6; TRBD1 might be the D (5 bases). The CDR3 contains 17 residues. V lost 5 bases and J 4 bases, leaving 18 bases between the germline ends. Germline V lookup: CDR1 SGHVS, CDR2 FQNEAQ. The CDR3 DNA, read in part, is TGTGCCAGCAGCCCACAAAGGGGCGCTTCCGGGGCCAACGTC. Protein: CASSPQRGASGANV. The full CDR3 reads CASSPQRGASGANVLTF.

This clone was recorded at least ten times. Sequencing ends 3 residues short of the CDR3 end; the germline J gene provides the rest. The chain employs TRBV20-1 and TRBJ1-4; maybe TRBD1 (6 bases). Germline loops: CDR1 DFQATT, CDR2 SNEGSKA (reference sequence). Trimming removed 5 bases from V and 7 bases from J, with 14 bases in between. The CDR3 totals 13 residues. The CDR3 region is CSALHRVGEKLFF. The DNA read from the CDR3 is TGCAGTGCTCTTCACAGGGTGGGTGAAAAA.

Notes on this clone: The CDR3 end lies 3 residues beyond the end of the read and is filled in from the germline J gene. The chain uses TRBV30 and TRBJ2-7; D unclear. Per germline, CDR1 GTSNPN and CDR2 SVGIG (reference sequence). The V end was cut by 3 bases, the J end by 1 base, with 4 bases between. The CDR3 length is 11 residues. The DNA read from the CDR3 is TGTGCCTGGAGCGGGTCCTACGAG. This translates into CAWSGSYE. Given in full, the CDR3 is CAWSGSYEQYF.

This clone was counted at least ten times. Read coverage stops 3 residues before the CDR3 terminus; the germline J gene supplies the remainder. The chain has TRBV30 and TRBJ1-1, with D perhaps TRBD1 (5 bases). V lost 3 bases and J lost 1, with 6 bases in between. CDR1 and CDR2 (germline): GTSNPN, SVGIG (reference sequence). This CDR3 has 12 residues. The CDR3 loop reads CAWRGGNTEAFF. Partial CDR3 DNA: TGTGCCTGGAGGGGGGGGAACACTGAA.

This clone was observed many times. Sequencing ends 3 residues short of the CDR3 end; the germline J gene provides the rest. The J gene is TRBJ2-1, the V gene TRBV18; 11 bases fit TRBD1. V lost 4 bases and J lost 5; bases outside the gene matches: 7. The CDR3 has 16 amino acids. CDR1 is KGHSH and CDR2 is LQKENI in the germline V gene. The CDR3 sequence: CASSHIGTGGNNEQFF. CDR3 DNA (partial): TGTGCCAGCTCACATATCGGGACAGGGGGGAACAATGAG.

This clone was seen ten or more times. CDR3 region: CASSPRSEGGPKNIQYF. The sequenced CDR3 bases are TGTGCCAGCTCACCTAGATCCGAGGGTGGTCCCAAAAACATT. V is TRBV18 and J is TRBJ2-4, with a weak D call TRBD2 (5 bases). The read ends 3 residues before the CDR3 terminus; that terminus is restored from the germline J gene. The CDR3 runs to 17 residues. Trimming took 3 bases from V and 2 from J, leaving 17 bases between them. Germline values: CDR1 KGHSH, CDR2 LQKENI.

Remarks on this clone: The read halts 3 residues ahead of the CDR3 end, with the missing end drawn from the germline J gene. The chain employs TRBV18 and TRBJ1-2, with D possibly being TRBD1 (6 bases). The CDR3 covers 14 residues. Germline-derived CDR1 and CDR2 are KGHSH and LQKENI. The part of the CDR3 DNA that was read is TGTGCCAGCTCACCGACGGGGACATCGTACGAC. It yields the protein CASSPTGTSYD. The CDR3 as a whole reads CASSPTGTSYDYTF.

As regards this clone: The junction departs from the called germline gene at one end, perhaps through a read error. The CDR3 bases that were read are TGCGCCAGCAGCCGGACTAGCACAGAGACG. Translation gives CASSRTSTET. The whole CDR3 reads CASSRTSTETQYF. The chain recombines TRBV5-1 with TRBJ2-3; 8 bases line up with TRBD2. The read stops 3 residues short of the end of the CDR3; the missing end is completed from the germline J gene. The germline CDR1 and CDR2 sequences are SGHRS and YFSETQ. The CDR3 sequence is 13 residues long.

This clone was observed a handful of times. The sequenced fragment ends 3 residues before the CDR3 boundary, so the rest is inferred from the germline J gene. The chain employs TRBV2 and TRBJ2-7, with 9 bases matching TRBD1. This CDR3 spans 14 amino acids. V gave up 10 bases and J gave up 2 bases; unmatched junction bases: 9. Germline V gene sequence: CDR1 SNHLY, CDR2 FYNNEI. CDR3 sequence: CATLQGALTYEQYF. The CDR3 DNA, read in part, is TGTGCCACACTACAGGGGGCCCTCACCTACGAG.

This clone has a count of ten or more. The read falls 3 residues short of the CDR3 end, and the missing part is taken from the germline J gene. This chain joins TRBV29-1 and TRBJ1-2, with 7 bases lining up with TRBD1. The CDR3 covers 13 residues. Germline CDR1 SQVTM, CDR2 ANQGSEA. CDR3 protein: CSVDVGTGEGYTF. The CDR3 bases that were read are TGCAGCGTTGATGTGGGTACAGGGGAGGGC.

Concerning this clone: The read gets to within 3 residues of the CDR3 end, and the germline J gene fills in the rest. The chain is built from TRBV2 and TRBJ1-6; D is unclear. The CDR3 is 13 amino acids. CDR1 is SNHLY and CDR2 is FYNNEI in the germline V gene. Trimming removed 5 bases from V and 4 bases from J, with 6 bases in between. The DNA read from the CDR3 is TGTGCCAGCAGTACGGGTTATAATTCACCC. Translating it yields CASSTGYNSP. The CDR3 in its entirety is CASSTGYNSPLHF.

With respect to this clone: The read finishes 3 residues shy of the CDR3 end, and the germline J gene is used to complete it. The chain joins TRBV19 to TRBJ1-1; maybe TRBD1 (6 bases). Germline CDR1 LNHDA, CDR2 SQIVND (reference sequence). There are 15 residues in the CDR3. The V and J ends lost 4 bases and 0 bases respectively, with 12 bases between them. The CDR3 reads CASSTDSLLNTEAFF. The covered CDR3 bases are TGTGCCAGTAGTACGGACAGTCTCTTGAACACTGAA.

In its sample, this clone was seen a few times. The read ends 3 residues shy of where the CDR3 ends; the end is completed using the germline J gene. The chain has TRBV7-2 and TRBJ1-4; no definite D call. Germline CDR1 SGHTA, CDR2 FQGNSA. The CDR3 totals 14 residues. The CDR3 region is CASSLVNNNSPLFF. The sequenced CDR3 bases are TGTGCCAGCAGCTTGGTAAACAATAATTCACCA.

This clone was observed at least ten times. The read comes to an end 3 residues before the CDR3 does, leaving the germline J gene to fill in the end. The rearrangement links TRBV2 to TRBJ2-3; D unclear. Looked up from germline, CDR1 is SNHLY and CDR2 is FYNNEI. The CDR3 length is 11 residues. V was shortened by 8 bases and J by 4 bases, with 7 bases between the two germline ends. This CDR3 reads CASLKADTQYF. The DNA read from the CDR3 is TGTGCCAGCCTCAAGGCAGATACG. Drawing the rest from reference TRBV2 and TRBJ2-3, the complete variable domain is EPEVTQTPSHQVTQMGQEVILRCVPISNHLYFYWYRQILGQKVEFLVSFYNNEISEKSEIFDDQFSVERPDGSNFTLKIRSTKLEDSAMYFCASLKADTQYFGPGTRLTVL.

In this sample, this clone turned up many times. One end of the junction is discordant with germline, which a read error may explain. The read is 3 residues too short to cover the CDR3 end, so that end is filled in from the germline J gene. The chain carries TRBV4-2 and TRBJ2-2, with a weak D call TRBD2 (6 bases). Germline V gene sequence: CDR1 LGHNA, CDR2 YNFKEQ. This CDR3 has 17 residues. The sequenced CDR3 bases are TGCGCCAGCAGCCAAGATCAGGGTGGGACTTACAACAGGGAG. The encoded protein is CASSQDQGGTYNRE. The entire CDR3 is CASSQDQGGTYNRELFF.

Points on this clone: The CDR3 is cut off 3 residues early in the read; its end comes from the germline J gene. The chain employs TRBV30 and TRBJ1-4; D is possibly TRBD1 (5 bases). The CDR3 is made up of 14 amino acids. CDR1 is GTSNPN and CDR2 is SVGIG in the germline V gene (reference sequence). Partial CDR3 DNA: TGTGCCTGGAGTAAAGGTGACAGTAATTCACCA. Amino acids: CAWSKGDSNSP. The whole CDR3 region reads CAWSKGDSNSPLFF.

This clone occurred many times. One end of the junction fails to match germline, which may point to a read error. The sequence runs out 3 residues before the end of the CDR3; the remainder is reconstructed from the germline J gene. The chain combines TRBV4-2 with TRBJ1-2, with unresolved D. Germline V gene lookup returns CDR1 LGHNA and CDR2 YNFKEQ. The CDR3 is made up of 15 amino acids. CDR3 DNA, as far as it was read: TGCGCCAGCAGCCCGACCCACAGATTCCAATATGGC. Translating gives CASSPTHRFQYG. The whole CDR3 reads CASSPTHRFQYGYTF.

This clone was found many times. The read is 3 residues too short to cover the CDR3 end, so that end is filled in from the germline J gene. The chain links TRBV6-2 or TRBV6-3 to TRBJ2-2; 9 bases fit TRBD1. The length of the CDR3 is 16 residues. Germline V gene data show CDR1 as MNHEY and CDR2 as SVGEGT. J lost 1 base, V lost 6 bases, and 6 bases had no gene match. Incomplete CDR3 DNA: TGTGCCAGCAGAGAACAGGGGGCCCAGAACACCGGGGAG. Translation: CASREQGAQNTGE. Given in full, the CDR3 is CASREQGAQNTGELFF.

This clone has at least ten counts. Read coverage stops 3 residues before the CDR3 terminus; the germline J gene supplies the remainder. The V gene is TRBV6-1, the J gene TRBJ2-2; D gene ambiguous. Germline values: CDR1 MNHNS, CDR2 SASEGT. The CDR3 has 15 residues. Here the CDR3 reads CASSEALSGGEKLFF. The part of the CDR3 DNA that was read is TGTGCCAGCAGTGAAGCGCTTTCCGGTGGTGAAAAG.

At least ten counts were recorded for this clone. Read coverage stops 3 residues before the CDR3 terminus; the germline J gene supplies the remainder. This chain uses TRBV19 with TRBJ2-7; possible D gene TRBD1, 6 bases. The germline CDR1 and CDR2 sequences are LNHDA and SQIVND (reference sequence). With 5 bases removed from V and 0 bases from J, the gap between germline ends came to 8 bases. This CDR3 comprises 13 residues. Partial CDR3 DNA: TGTGCCAGTAGTGCGACAGGCTCCTACGAG. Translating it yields CASSATGSYE. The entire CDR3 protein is CASSATGSYEQYF.

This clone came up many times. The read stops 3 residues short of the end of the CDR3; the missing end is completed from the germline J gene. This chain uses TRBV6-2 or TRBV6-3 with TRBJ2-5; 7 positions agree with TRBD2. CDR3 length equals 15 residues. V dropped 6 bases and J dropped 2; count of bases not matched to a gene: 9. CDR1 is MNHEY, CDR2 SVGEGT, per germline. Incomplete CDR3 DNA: TGTGCCAGCAGCGTTGTGCGGGGGAGACAAGAGACC. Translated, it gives CASSVVRGRQET. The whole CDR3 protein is CASSVVRGRQETQYF.

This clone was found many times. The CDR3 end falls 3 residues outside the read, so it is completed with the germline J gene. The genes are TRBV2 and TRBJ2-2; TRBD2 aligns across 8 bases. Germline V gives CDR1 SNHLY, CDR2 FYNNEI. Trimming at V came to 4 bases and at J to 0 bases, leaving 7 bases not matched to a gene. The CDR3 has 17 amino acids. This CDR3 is CASSVRSGGPNTGELFF. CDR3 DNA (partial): TGTGCCAGCAGTGTAAGGTCGGGGGGGCCGAACACCGGGGAG.